This T cell receptor beta chain was captured by sequencing in a study of vaccination and CD4 T cells after COVID-19. Background on the study: For each participant, vaccination comprised two doses of either the BNT162b2 or the mRNA-1273 vaccine. Overlapping spike pools from SARS-CoV-2 and HCoV-NL63, HCoV-OC43 and HCoV-229E served as culture stimuli.

This CDR3 comprises 16 residues. CDR1 and CDR2 (germline): KGHDR, SFDVKD. V lost 3 bases, J lost 6 bases, and 8 bases stayed unmatched. As for this clonotype: What it recognizes is unknown.

Sequence data for DNA of cultured CD4+ T cells were generated by the Oncomine TCR Beta short-read assay. Each CDR3 protein gets one entry after TCRdb re-called the PCR reads with MiXCR. The top ten hold about 7.2% of the sample, which has under 20,000 distinct CDR3 sequences, about 45% seen once. Treatment in this sample: approximately nine-day PBMC culture with coronavirus spike peptide pools or control peptides (ViraFEST assay). The source is a human donor who had recovered from COVID-19. This specimen consisted of CD4+ T cells from blood, cultured in vitro, obtained after SARS-CoV-2 vaccination. The chain joins TRBV24-1 to TRBJ2-3, with 10 bases lining up with TRBD1. The CDR3 is CATSDPTGGASDTQYF. The CDR3 region has the DNA TGTGCCACCAGTGATCCGACAGGGGGCGCGTCGGATACGCAGTATTTT.